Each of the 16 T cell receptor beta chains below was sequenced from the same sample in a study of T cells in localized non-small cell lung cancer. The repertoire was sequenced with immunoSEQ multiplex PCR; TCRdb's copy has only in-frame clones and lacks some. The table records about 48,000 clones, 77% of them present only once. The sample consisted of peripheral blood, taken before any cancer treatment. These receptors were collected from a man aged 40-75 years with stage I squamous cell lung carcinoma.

The CDR3 loop reads CASSQGGTGADTQYF. As DNA, the CDR3 is TGCGCCAGCAGTCAAGGGGGGACAGGGGCAGATACGCAGTATTTT. This chain uses TRBV5-1 with TRBJ2-3, with 10 bases lining up with TRBD1. Per germline, CDR1 SGHRS and CDR2 YFSETQ. J lost 4 bases, V lost 5 bases, and 7 bases had no gene match. The CDR3 extends over 15 amino acids.

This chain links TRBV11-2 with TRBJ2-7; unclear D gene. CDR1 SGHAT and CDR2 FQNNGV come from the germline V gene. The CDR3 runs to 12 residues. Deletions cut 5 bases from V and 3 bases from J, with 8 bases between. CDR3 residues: CASSLDGYEQYF. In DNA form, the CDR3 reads TGTGCCAGCAGCCTGGACGGCTACGAGCAGTACTTC.

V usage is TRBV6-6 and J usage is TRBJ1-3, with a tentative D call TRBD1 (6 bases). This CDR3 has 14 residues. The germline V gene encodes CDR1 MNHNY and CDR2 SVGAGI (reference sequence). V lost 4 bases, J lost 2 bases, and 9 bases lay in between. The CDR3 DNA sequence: TGTGCCAGCAGTTGGGAGGGGGCTGGAAACACCATATATTTT. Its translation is CASSWEGAGNTIYF.

CDR3 amino acids: CSVALSGSSNSPLHF. As DNA, the CDR3 is TGCAGCGTTGCTCTTAGTGGATCGAGTAATTCACCCCTCCACTTT. This rearrangement joins TRBV29-1 to TRBJ1-6, with D unresolved. Germline V gene data show CDR1 as SQVTM and CDR2 as ANQGSEA. V was clipped by 4 bases and J by 6 bases, with 16 bases between them. The CDR3 sequence is 15 residues long.

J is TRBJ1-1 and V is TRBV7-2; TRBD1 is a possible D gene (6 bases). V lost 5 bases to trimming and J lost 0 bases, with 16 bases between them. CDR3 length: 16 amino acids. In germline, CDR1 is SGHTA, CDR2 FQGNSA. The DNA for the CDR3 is TGTGCCAGCAGCCCCCCCGGACAGCGGATGAACACTGAAGCTTTCTTT. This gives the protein CASSPPGQRMNTEAFF.

CDR3: CASSSTWGGHEQYF. CDR3 sequence (DNA): TGTGCCAGCAGCTCGACGTGGGGGGGCCACGAGCAGTACTTC. The chain uses TRBV7-9 and TRBJ2-7; D may be TRBD2 (7 bases). V dropped 4 bases and J dropped 5 bases, with 15 bases sitting between them. The CDR3 has 14 residues. In germline, CDR1 is SEHNR, CDR2 FQNEAQ (reference sequence).

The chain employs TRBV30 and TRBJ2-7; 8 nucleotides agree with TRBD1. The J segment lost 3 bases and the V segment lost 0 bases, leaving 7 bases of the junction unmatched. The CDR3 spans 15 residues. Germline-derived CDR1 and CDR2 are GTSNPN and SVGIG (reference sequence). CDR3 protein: CAWSVGAQGDYEQYF. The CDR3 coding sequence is TGTGCCTGGAGTGTAGGGGCACAGGGGGACTACGAGCAGTACTTC.

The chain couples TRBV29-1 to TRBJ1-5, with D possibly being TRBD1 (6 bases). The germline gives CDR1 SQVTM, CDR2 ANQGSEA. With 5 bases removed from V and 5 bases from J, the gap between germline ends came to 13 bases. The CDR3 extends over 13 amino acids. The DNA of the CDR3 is TGCAGCGTTAGAGAGAGGGGGGATCAGCCCCAGCATTTT. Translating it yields CSVRERGDQPQHF.

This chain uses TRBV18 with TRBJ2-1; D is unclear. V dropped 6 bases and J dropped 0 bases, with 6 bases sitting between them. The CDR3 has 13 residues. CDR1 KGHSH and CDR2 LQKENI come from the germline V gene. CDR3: CASSSFSYNEQFF. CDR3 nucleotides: TGTGCCAGCTCCTCTTTCTCCTACAATGAGCAGTTCTTC. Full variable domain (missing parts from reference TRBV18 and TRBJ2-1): NAGVMQNPRHLVRRRGQEARLRCSPMKGHSHVYWYRQLPEEGLKFMVYLQKENIIDESGMPKERFSAEFPKEGPSILRIQQVVRGDSAAYFCASSSFSYNEQFFGPGTRLTVL.

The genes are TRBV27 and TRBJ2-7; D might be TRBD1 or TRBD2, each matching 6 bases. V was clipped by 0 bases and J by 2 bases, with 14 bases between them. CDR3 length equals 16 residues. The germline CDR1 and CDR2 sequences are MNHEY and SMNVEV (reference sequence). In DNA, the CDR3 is TGTGCCAGCAGTTTATCGATCGGGGGCAACACCTACGAGCAGTACTTC. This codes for CASSLSIGGNTYEQYF.

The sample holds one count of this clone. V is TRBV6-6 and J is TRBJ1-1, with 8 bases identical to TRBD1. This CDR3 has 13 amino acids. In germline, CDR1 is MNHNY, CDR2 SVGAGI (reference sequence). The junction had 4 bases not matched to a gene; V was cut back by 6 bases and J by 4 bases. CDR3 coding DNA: TGTGCCAGCAGCTCCACAGGGGGCACTGAAGCTTTCTTT. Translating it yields CASSSTGGTEAFF.

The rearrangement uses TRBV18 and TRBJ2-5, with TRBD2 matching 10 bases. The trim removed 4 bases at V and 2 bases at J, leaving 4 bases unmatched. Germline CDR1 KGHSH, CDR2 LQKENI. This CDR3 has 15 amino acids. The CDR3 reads CASSRASGGQETQYF. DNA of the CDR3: TGTGCCAGCTCACGGGCTAGCGGGGGACAAGAGACCCAGTACTTC. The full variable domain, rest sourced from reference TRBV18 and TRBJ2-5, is NAGVMQNPRHLVRRRGQEARLRCSPMKGHSHVYWYRQLPEEGLKFMVYLQKENIIDESGMPKERFSAEFPKEGPSILRIQQVVRGDSAAYFCASSRASGGQETQYFGPGTRLLVL.

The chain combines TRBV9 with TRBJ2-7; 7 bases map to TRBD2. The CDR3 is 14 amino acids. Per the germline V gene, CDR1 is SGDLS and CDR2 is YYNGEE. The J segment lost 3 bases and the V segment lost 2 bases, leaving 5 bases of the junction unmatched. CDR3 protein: CASSVGGRGYEQYF. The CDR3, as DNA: TGTGCCAGCAGCGTGGGAGGGCGAGGCTACGAGCAGTACTTC.

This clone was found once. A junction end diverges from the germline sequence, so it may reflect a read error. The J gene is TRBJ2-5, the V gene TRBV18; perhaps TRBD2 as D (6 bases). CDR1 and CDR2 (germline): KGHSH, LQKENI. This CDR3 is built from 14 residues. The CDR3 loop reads CASSPPGTSKTQYF. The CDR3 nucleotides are TGTGCCAGCTCTCCACCCGGGACTTCGAAGACCCAGTACTTC.

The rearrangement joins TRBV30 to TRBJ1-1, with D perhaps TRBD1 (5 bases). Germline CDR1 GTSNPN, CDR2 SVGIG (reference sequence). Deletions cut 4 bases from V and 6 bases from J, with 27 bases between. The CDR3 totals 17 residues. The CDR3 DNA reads TGTGCCTGGAAGGCGGCCTTCCTGGGAGGGACCGGCTCTGAAGCTTTCTTT. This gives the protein CAWKAAFLGGTGSEAFF. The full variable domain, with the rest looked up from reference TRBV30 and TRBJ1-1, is SQTIHQWPATLVQPVGSPLSLECTVEGTSNPNLYWYRQAAGRGLQLLFYSVGIGQISSEVPQNLSASRPQDRQFILSSKKLLLSDSGFYLCAWKAAFLGGTGSEAFFGQGTRLTVV.

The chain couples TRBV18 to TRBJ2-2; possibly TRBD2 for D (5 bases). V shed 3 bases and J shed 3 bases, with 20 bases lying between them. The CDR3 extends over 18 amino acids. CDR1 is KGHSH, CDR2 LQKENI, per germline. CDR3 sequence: CASSPDWSGTRHTGELFF. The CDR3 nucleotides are TGTGCCAGCTCACCGGACTGGTCTGGCACTAGGCACACCGGGGAGCTGTTTTTT. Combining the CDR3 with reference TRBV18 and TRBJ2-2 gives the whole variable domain NAGVMQNPRHLVRRRGQEARLRCSPMKGHSHVYWYRQLPEEGLKFMVYLQKENIIDESGMPKERFSAEFPKEGPSILRIQQVVRGDSAAYFCASSPDWSGTRHTGELFFGEGSRLTVL.